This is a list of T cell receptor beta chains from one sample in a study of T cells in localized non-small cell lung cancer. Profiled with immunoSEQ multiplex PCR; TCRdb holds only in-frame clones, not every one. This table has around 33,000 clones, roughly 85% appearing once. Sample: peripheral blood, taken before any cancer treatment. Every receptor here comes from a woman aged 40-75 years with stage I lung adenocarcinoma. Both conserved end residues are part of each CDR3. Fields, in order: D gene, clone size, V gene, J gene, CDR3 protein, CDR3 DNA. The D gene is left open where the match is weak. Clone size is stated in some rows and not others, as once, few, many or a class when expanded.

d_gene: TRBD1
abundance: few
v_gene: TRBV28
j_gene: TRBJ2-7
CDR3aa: CASSTAGTGTYEQYF
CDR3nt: TGTGCCAGCAGCACAGCCGGGACAGGGACCTACGAGCAGTACTTC

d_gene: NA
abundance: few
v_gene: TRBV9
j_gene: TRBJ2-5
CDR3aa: CASSLGLTERTQYF
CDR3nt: TGTGCCAGCAGCCTCGGACTTACGGAGAGGACCCAGTACTTC

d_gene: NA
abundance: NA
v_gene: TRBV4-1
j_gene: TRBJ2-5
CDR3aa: CASSRPGSRETQYF
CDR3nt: TGCGCCAGCAGCAGGCCGGGCTCCAGAGAGACCCAGTACTTC

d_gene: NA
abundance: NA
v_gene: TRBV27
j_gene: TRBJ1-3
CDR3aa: CASTLGRVGTIYF
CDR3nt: TGTGCCAGCACTCTTGGACGGGTTGGCACCATATATTTT

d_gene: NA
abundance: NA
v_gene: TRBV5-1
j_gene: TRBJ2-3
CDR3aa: CASSLVGDTQYF
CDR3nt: TGCGCCAGCAGCTTGGTGGGAGATACGCAGTATTTT

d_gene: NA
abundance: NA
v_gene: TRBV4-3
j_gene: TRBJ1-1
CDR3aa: CASVGNTEAFF
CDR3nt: TGCGCCAGCGTGGGGAACACTGAAGCTTTCTTT

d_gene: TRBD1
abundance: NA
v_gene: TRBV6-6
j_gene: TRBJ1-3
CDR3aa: CASSYGQGARNTIYF
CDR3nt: TGTGCCAGCAGTTACGGGCAGGGGGCAAGGAACACCATATATTTT

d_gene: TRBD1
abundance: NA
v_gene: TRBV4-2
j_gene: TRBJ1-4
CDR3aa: CASSQDRGQGAPGEKLFF
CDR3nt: TGTGCCAGCAGCCAAGATAGAGGACAGGGGGCGCCCGGCGAAAAACTGTTTTTT

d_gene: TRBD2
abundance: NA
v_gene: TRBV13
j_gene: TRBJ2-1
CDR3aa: CASSYRGEGMYNEQFF
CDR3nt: TGTGCCAGCAGCTATAGAGGGGAGGGGATGTACAATGAGCAGTTCTTC

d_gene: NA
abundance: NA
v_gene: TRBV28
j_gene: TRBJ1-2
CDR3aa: CASNQGYYGYTF
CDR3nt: TGTGCCAGCAACCAGGGGTACTATGGCTACACCTTC

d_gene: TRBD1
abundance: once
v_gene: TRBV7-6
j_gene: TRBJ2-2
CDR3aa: CASSVRYRGRPGELFF
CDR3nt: TGTGCCAGCAGCGTACGGTACAGGGGACGGCCCGGGGAGCTGTTTTTT

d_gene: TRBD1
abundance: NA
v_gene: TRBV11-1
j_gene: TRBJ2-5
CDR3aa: CASSDRGRQETQYF
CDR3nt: TGTGCCAGCAGCGACAGGGGGCGTCAAGAGACCCAGTACTTC

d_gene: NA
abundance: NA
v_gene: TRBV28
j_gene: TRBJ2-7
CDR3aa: CASKQGSGGAREQYF
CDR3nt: TGTGCCAGCAAACAGGGCTCGGGTGGGGCGCGCGAGCAGTACTTC

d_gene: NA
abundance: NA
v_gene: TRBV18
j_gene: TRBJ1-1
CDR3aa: CASSPQEGVNTEAFF
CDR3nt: TGTGCCAGCTCACCACAAGAGGGGGTTAACACTGAAGCTTTCTTT

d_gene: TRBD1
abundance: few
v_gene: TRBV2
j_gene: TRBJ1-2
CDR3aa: CATPGTGVFYGYTF
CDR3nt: TGTGCCACTCCCGGGACAGGTGTTTTCTATGGCTACACCTTC

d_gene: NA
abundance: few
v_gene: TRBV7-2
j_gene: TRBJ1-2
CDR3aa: CASSTPGGFWGYTF
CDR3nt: TGTGCCAGCAGCACGCCGGGGGGCTTCTGGGGCTACACCTTC

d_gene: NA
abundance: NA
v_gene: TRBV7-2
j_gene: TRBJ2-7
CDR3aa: CASSLRPGSGEQYF
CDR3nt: TGTGCCAGCAGCTTAAGGCCGGGTTCGGGCGAGCAGTACTTC

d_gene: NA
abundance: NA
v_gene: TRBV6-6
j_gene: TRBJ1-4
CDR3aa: CASSYLGGGNEKLFF
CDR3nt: TGTGCCAGCAGTTATTTGGGGGGGGGAAATGAAAAACTGTTTTTT

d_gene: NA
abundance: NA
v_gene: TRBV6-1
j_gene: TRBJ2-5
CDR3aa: CASSEGQGSQETQYF
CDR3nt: TGTGCCAGCAGTGAAGGTCAGGGTAGTCAAGAGACCCAGTACTTC

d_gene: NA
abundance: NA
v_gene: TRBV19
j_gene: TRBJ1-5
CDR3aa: CASSIGLINQPQHF
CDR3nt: TGTGCCAGTAGTATAGGACTGATCAATCAGCCCCAGCATTTT

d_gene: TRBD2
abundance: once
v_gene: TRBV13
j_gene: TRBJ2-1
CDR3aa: CASSLVSGGSYNEQFF
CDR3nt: TGTGCCAGCAGCTTAGTTAGCGGGGGCTCCTACAATGAGCAGTTCTTC

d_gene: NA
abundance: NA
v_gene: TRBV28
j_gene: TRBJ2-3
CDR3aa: CASSLGAPLTDTQYF
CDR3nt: TGTGCCAGCAGTTTAGGCGCGCCGCTCACAGATACGCAGTATTTT

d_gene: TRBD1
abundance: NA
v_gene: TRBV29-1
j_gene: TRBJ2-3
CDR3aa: CSVENRGIGTDTQYF
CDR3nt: TGCAGCGTAGAGAACAGGGGGATCGGAACAGATACGCAGTATTTT

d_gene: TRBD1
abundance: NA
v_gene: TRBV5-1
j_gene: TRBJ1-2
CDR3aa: CASSPDRYYGYTF
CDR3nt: TGCGCCAGCAGCCCGGACAGGTACTATGGCTACACCTTC

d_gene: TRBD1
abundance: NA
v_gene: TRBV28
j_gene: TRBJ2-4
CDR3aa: CASSDYKNRGLGAKNIQYF
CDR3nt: TGTGCCAGCAGTGACTACAAAAACAGGGGCCTAGGTGCCAAAAACATTCAGTACTTC

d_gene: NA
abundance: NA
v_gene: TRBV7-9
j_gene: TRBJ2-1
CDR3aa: CASSFVPGVGTYNEQFF
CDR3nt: TGTGCCAGCAGCTTTGTGCCAGGGGTCGGCACCTACAATGAGCAGTTCTTC

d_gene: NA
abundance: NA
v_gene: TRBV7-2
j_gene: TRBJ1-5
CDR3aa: CASSLWRGADDNQPQHF
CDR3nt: TGTGCCAGCAGCTTATGGCGGGGGGCGGACGACAATCAGCCCCAGCATTTT

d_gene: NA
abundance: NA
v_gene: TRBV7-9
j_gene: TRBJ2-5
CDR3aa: CASSSHLAGFQETQYF
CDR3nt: TGTGCCAGCAGCTCGCACCTGGCAGGGTTCCAAGAGACCCAGTACTTC

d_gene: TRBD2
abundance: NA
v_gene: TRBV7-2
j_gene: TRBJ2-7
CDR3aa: CASSLAAGGSSYEQYF
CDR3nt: TGTGCCAGCAGCTTAGCGGCGGGGGGGAGCTCCTACGAGCAGTACTTC

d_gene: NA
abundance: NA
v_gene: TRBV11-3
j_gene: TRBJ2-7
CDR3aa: CASSLDRGYGHEQYF
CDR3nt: TGTGCCAGCAGCTTAGATAGAGGGTACGGGCACGAGCAGTACTTC

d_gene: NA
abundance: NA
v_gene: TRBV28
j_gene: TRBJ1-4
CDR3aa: CASSFRILTGKLFF
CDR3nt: TGTGCCAGCAGTTTCCGGATCCTAACTGGAAAACTGTTTTTT

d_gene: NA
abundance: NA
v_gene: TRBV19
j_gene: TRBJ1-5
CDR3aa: CASSIEEAGSNQPQHF
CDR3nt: TGTGCCAGTAGTATAGAGGAAGCCGGGAGCAATCAGCCCCAGCATTTT

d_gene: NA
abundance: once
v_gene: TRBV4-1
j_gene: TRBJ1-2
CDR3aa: CASSQVDSIGYTF
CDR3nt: TGCGCCAGCAGCCAAGTCGACTCGATTGGCTACACCTTC

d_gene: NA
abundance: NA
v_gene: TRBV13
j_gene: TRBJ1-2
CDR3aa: CASSLGHPGRHGYTF
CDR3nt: TGTGCCAGCAGCTTAGGCCACCCAGGGAGGCATGGCTACACCTTC

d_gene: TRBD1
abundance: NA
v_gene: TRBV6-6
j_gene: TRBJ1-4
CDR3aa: CASSYLGQGVWEKLFF
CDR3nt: TGTGCCAGCAGTTACTTGGGACAGGGAGTGTGGGAAAAACTGTTTTTT

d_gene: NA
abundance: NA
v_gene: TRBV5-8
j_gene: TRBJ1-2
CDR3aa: CASSFRAGGYTF
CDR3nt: TGTGCCAGCAGCTTCAGGGCCGGCGGCTACACCTTC

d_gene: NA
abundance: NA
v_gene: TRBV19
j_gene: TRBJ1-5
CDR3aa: CASSIRIADSNQPQHF
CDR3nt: TGTGCCAGTAGTATCCGTATCGCGGATAGCAATCAGCCCCAGCATTTT

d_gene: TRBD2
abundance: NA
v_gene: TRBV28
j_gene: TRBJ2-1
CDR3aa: CASSSATSGGYNEQFF
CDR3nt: TGTGCCAGCAGTTCCGCTACTAGCGGGGGATACAATGAGCAGTTCTTC

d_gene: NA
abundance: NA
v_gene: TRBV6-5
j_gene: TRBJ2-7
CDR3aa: CASSYKKGSVSYEQYF
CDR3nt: TGTGCCAGCAGTTACAAGAAGGGATCGGTTTCCTACGAGCAGTACTTC

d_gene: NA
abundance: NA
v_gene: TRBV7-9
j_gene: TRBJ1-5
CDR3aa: CASGQGQPQHF
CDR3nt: TGTGCCAGCGGGCAGGGTCAGCCCCAGCATTTT

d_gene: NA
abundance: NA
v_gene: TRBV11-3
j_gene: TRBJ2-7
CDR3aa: CASSLRGQLDEQYF
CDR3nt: TGTGCCAGCAGCTTAAGAGGACAGTTAGACGAGCAGTACTTC

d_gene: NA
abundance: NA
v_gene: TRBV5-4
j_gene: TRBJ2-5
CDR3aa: CASSLDGGQEETQYF
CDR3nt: TGTGCCAGCAGCTTGGACGGGGGGCAGGAGGAGACCCAGTACTTC

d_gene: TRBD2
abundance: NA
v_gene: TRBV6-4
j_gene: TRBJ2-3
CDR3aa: CASSDSTSGGTDTQYF
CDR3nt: TGTGCCAGCAGTGACTCTACTAGCGGGGGCACAGATACGCAGTATTTT

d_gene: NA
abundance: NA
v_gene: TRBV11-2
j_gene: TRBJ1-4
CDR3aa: CASSLAPVNEKLFF
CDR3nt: TGTGCCAGCAGCTTAGCCCCTGTAAATGAAAAACTGTTTTTT

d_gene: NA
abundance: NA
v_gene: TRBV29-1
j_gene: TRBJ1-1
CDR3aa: CSTRQVTEAFF
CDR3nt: TGCAGCACCCGACAAGTGACTGAAGCTTTCTTT

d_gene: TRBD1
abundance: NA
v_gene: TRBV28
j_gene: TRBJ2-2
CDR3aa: CASRRQGARDTGELFF
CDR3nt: TGTGCCAGCCGGAGACAGGGGGCGAGGGACACCGGGGAGCTGTTTTTT

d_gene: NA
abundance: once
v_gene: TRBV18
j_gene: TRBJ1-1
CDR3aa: CASSAQGGLANTEAFF
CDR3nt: TGTGCCAGCTCAGCCCAAGGAGGGTTGGCGAACACTGAAGCTTTCTTT

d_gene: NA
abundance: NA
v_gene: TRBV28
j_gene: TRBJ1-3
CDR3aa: CASSLRSSGNTIYF
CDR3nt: TGTGCCAGCAGTTTGAGGAGCTCTGGAAACACCATATATTTT

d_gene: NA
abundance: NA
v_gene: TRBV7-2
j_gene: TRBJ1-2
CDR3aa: CASSFAEGLGYGYTF
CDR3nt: TGTGCCAGCAGCTTTGCGGAGGGGCTCGGCTATGGCTACACCTTC

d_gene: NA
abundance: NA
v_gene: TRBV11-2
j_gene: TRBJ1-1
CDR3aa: CASSPPSRNTEAFF
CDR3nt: TGTGCCAGCAGCCCGCCCAGCCGGAACACTGAAGCTTTCTTT

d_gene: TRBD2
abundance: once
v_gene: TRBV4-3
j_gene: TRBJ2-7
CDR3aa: CASSRERGALTEQYF
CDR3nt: TGCGCCAGCAGCCGGGAGCGGGGGGCCTTGACCGAGCAGTACTTC

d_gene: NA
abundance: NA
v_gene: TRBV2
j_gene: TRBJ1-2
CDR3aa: CASSDGAYGYTF
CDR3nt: TGTGCCAGCAGCGATGGAGCCTATGGCTACACCTTC

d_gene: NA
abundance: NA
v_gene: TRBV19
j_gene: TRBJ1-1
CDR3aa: CASSNGAAKTGTEAFF
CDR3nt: TGTGCCAGTAGTAATGGTGCAGCCAAGACGGGCACTGAAGCTTTCTTT

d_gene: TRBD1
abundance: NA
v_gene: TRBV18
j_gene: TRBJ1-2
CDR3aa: CASSQDRGQYYGYTF
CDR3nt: TGTGCCAGCTCACAAGACAGGGGCCAATACTATGGCTACACCTTC

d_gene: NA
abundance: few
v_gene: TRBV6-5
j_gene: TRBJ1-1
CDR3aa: CASSSPFGGGTEAFF
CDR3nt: TGTGCCAGCAGTTCCCCCTTTGGTGGGGGAACTGAAGCTTTCTTT